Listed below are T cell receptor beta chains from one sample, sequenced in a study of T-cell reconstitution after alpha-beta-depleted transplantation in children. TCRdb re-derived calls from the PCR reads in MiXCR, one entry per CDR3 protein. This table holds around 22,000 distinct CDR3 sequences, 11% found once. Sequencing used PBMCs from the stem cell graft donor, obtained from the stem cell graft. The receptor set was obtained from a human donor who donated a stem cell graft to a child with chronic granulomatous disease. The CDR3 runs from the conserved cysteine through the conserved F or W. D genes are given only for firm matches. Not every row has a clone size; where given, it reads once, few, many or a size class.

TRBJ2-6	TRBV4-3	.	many	CASSQRGGGANVLTF	TGCGCCAGCAGCCAAAGGGGAGGAGGGGCCAACGTCCTGACTTTC
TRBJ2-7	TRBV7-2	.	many	CASSLEGEDEQYF	TGTGCCAGCAGCTTAGAGGGAGAGGACGAGCAGTACTTC
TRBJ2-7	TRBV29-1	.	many	CSARDNEQYF	TGCAGCGCTAGGGATAACGAGCAGTACTTC
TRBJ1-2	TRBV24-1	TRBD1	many	CATSDPTGWTF	TGTGCCACCAGTGATCCGACAGGGTGGACCTTC
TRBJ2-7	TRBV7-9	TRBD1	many	CASSPTDRSSYEQYF	TGTGCCAGCAGCCCCACGGACAGGAGCTCCTACGAGCAGTACTTC
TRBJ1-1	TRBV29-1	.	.	CSVDRNTEAFF	TGCAGCGTTGACCGGAACACTGAAGCTTTCTTT
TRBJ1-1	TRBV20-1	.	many	CSADRRGWDTEAFF	TGCAGTGCTGATAGAAGAGGGTGGGACACTGAAGCTTTCTTT
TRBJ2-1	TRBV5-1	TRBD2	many	CASSLAPSGNEQFF	TGCGCCAGCAGCTTGGCCCCTAGCGGGAATGAGCAGTTCTTC
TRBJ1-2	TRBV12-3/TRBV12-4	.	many	CASSSGGYGYTF	TGTGCCAGCAGTTCTGGGGGCTATGGCTACACCTTC
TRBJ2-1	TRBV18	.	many	CASSQLGPPYNEQFF	TGTGCCAGCTCACAGCTGGGGCCGCCCTACAATGAGCAGTTCTTC
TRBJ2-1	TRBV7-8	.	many	CASTKRDRDYNEQFF	TGTGCCAGCACCAAGCGAGACAGAGACTACAATGAGCAGTTCTTC
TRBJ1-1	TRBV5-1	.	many	CASSFAGKTEAFF	TGCGCCAGCAGCTTTGCCGGGAAAACTGAAGCTTTCTTT
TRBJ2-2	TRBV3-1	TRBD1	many	CASSRQGAPGGELFF	TGTGCCAGCAGTCGACAGGGTGCCCCGGGCGGGGAGCTGTTTTTT
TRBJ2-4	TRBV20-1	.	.	CSSGQQAPAKNIQYF	TGCAGCTCTGGCCAGCAGGCTCCGGCCAAAAACATTCAGTACTTC
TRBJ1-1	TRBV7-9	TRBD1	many	CASIWTGVNTEAFF	TGTGCCAGCATCTGGACAGGGGTGAACACTGAAGCTTTCTTT
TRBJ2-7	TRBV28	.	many	CASSFSIREQYF	TGTGCCAGCAGTTTTTCAATTCGGGAGCAGTACTTC
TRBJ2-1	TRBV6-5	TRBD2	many	CASSPQSSGAYSSYNEQFF	TGTGCCAGCAGCCCCCAGAGTAGCGGGGCGTACAGCTCCTACAATGAGCAGTTCTTC
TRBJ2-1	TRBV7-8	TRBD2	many	CASSLVGRSSGSRAYNEQFF	TGTGCCAGCAGCTTAGTAGGGCGGAGTAGCGGGAGTAGGGCGTACAATGAGCAGTTCTTC
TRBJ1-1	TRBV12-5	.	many	CASGLFRQEAFF	TGTGCTAGTGGTTTGTTCAGGCAAGAAGCTTTCTTT
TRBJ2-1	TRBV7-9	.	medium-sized	CASSLGIGTEQFF	TGTGCCAGCAGCTTAGGTATCGGGACAGAGCAGTTCTTC